This TCR beta chain was observed in a study of immune evolution from preneoplasia to lung adenocarcinoma. Study results and caveats: Normal lung had the highest top T cell clone frequencies. Highest clonality occurred in KRAS-mutant, not EGFR-mutant or double wild-type, nodules.

J gave up 1 base and V 3 bases, and 3 bases lay outside the gene matches. Per the germline V gene, CDR1 is MNHNS and CDR2 is SASEGT. This CDR3 comprises 15 residues. Histologic diagnosis was independently verified by two lung pathologists. Profiled with immunoSEQ multiplex PCR; TCRdb holds only in-frame clones, not every one. The table includes about 26,000 clones, 65% to 75% detected once. Comments on this clone: What it binds is unknown.

The sequence came from a person in their sixties or seventies with invasive lung adenocarcinoma. Some clones in this sample may be carry-over from other donors' samples. The sequencing input was FFPE invasive lung adenocarcinoma tissue. This chain joins TRBV6-1 and TRBJ1-5; the match to TRBD1 covers 7 bases. The CDR3 region is CASSDLTGSNQPQHF. The CDR3 DNA follows: TGTGCCAGCAGTGACCTGACAGGGAGCAATCAGCCCCAGCATTTT.